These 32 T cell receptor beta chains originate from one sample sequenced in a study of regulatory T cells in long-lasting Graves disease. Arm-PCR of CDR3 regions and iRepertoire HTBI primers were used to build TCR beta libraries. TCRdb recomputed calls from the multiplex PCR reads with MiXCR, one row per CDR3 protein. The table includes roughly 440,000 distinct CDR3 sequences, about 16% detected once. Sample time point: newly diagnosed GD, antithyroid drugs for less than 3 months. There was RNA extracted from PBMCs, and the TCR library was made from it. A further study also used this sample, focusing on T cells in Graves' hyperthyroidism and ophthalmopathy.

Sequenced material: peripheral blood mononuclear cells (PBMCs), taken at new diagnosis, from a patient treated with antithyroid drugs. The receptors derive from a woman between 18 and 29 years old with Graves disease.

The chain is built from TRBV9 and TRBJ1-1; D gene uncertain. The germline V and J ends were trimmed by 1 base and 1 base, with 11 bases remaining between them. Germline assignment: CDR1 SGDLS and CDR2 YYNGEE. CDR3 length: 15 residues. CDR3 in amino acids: CASSVSSGPNTEAFF. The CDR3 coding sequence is TGTGCCAGCAGCGTATCGTCAGGACCGAACACTGAAGCTTTCTTT.

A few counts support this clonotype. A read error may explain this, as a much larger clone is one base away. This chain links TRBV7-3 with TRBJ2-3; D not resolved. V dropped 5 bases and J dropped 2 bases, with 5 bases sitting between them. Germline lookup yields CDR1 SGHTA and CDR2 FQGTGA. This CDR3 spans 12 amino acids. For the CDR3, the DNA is TGTGCCAGCAGCATAAACACAGATACGCAGTATTTT. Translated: CASSINTDTQYF.

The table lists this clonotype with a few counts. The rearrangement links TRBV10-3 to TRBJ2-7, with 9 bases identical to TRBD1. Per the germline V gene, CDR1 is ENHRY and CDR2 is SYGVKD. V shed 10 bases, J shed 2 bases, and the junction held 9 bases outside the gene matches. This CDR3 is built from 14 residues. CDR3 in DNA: TGTGCCAGCAGCCGACAGGGGGAGGCCTACGAGCAGTACTTC. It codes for CASSRQGEAYEQYF.

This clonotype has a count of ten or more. CDR3 sequence reads: CASTYRRDPISSEQFF. The CDR3 bases are TGTGCCAGCACCTACCGGCGGGATCCAATCTCAAGTGAGCAGTTCTTC. The chain uses TRBV12-3 or TRBV12-4 and TRBJ2-1; a weak D match, TRBD2 (6 bases). Trimming took 7 bases from V and 9 from J, leaving 25 bases between them. There are 16 residues in the CDR3.

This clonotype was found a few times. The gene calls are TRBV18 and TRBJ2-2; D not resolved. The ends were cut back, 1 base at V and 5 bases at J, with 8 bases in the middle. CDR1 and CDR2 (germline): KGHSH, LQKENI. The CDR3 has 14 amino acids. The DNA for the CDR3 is TGTGCCAGCTCACCACTAGACTCAACCGGGGAGCTGTTTTTT. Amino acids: CASSPLDSTGELFF.

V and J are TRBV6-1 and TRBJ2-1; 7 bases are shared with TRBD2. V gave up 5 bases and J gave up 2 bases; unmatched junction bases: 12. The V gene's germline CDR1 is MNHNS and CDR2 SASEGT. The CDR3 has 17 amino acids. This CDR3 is CASSYYIGGSTYNEQFF. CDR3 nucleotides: TGTGCCAGCAGTTACTATATCGGCGGGAGTACCTACAATGAGCAGTTCTTC.

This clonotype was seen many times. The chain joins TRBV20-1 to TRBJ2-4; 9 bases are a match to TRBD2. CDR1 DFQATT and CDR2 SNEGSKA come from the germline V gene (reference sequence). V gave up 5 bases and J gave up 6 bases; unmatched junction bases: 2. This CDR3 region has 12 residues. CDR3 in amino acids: CSAGLARNIQYF. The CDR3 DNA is TGCAGTGCTGGACTAGCGCGAAACATTCAGTACTTC.

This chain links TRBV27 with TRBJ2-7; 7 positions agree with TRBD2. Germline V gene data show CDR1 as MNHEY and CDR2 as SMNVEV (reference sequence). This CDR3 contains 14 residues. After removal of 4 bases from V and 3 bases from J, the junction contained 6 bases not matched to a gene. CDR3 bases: TGTGCCAGCAGTTCCTCCGGGACTAACTACGAGCAGTACTTC. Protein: CASSSSGTNYEQYF.

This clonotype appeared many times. The CDR3, as DNA: TGCAGTGCTCAAACGGACGGAGGGCAGCCCCAGCATTTT. Protein sequence: CSAQTDGGQPQHF. This chain links TRBV20-1 with TRBJ1-5; no clear D gene. Between the trimmed V and J ends, which lost 5 bases and 7 bases, there was a span of 15 bases. Germline CDR1 reads DFQATT; CDR2 reads SNEGSKA (reference sequence). CDR3 length: 13 amino acids.

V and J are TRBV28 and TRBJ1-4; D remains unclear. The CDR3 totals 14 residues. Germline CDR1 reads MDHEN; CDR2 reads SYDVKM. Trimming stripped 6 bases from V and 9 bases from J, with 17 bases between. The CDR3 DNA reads TGTGCCAGCAGCCAGGACGGATCTCGTCAAAAACTGTTTTTT. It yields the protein CASSQDGSRQKLFF. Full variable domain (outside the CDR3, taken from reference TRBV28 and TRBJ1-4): DVKVTQSSRYLVKRTGEKVFLECVQDMDHENMFWYRQDPGLGLRLIYFSYDVKMKEKGDIPEGYSVSREKKERFSLILESASTNQTSMYLCASSQDGSRQKLFFGSGTQLSVL.

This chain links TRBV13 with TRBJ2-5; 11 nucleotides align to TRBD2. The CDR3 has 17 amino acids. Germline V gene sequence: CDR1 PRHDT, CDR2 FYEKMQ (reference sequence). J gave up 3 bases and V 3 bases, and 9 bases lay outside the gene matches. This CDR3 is CASSFGWLAGGEETQYF. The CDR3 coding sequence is TGTGCCAGCAGCTTCGGATGGCTAGCGGGGGGAGAAGAGACCCAGTACTTC.

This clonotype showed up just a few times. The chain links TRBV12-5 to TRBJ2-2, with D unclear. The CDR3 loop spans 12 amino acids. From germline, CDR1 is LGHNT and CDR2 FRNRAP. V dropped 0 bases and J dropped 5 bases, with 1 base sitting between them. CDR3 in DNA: TGTGCTAGTGGTTTGGTAACCGGGGAGCTGTTTTTT. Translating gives CASGLVTGELFF.

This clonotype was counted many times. CDR3 bases: TGTGCCAGCAGTTGGGCTATGGCAGAGACCCAGTACTTC. Protein sequence: CASSWAMAETQYF. The V gene is TRBV12-3 or TRBV12-4, the J gene TRBJ2-5; unclear D gene. Trimming shortened V by 4 bases and J by 4 bases, and 10 bases separated the two germline ends. The CDR3 contains 13 residues.

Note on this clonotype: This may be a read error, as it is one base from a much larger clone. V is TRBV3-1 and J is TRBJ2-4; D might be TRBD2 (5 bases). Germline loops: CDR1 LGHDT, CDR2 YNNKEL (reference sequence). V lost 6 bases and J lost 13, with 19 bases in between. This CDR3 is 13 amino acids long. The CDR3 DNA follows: TGTGCCAGCAGACACATAACGAGGGATGAGCAGTACTTC. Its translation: CASRHITRDEQYF.

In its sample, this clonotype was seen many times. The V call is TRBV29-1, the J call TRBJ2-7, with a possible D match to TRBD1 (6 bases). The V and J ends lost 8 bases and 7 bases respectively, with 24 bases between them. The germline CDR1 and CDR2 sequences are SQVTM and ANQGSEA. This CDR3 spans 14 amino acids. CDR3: CSFRGTSGRREQYF. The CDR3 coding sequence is TGCAGCTTTCGTGGGACATCCGGACGGCGTGAGCAGTACTTC.

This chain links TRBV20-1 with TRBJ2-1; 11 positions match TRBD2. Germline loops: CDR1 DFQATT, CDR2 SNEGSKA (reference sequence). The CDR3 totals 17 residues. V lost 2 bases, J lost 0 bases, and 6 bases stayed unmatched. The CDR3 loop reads CSARLGTSGRSYNEQFF. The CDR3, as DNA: TGCAGTGCTAGATTAGGGACTAGCGGCCGCTCCTACAATGAGCAGTTCTTC.

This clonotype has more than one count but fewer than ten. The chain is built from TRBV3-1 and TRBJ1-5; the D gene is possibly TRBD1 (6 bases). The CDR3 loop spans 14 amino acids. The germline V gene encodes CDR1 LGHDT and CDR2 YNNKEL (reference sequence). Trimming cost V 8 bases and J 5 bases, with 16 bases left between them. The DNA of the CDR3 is TGTGCCAGCCGCTCCCCAGGGGCAGATCAGCCCCAGCATTTT. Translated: CASRSPGADQPQHF.

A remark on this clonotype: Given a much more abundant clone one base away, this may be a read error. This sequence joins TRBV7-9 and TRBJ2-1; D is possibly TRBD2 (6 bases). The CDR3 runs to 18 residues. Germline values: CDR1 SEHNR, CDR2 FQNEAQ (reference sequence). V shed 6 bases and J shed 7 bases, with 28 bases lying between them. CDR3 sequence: CASSLPATKGLRRNEQFF. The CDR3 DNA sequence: TGTGCCAGCAGTTTACCCGCTACCAAGGGACTCAGAAGAAATGAGCAGTTCTTC.

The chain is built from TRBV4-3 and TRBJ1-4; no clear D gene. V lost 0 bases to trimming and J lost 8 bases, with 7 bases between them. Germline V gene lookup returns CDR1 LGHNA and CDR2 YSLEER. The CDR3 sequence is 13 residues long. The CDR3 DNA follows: TGCGCCAGCAGCCAAGATGGAGGAGAAAAACTGTTTTTT. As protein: CASSQDGGEKLFF.

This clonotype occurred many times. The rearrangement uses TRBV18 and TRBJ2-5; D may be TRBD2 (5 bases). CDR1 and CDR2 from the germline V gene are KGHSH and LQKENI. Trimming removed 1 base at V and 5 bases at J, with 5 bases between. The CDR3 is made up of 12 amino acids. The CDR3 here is CASSPRRETQYF. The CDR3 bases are TGTGCCAGCTCACCACGGAGGGAGACCCAGTACTTC.

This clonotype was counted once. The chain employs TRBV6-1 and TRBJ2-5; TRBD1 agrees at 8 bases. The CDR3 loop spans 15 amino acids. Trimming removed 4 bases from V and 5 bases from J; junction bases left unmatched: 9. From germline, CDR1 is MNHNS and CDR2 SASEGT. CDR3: CASSGTGTGYETQYF. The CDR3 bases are TGTGCCAGCAGTGGGACCGGGACAGGTTACGAGACCCAGTACTTC.

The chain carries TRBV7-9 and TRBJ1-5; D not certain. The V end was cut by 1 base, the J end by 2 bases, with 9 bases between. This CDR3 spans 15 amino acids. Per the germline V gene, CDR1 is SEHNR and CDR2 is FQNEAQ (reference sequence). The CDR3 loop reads CASSLGVGGNQPQHF. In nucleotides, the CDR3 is TGTGCCAGCAGCTTAGGCGTAGGAGGCAATCAGCCCCAGCATTTT.

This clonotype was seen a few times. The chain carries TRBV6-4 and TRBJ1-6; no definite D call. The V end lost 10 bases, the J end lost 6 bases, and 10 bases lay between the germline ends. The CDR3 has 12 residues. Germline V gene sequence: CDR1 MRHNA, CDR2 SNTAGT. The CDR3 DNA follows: TGTGCCACACAGTACCCTAATTCACCCCTCCACTTT. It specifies CATQYPNSPLHF.

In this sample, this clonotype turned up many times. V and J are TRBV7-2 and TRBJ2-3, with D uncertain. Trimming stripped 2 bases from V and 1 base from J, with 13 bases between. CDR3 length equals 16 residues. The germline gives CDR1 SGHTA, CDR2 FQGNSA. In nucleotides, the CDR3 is TGTGCCAGCAGCTTAAGCCTACCAAAGGGCACAGATACGCAGTATTTT. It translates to CASSLSLPKGTDTQYF.

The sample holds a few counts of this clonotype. CDR3 sequence: CASSEVSTYEQYF. The CDR3 bases are TGTGCCAGCAGTGAAGTGAGCACCTACGAGCAGTACTTC. This chain uses TRBV25-1 with TRBJ2-7; no definite D call. Germline loops: CDR1 MGHDK, CDR2 SYGVNS. This CDR3 contains 13 residues. Deletions cut 2 bases from V and 2 bases from J, with 7 bases between.

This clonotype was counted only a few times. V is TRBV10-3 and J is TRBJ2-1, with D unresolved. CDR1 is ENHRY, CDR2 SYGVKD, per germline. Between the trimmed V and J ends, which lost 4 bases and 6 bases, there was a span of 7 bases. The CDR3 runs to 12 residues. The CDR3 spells CAISGATNEQFF. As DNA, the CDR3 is TGTGCCATCAGTGGGGCCACCAATGAGCAGTTCTTC.

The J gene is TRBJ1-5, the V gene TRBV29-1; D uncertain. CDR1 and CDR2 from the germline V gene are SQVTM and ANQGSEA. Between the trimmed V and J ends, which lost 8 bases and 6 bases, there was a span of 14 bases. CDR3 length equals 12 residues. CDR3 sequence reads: CSPTILCQPQHF. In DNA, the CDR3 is TGCAGCCCCACTATTCTATGTCAGCCCCAGCATTTT.

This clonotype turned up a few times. The CDR3 is CASSLEGLATYEQYF. As DNA, the CDR3 is TGTGCCAGCAGCTTAGAGGGACTAGCGACCTACGAGCAGTACTTC. The chain links TRBV13 to TRBJ2-3; 10 positions agree with TRBD2. Judging by the DNA end, TRBJ2-7 fits better; the J call may be wrong. The V gene's germline CDR1 is PRHDT and CDR2 FYEKMQ (reference sequence). The CDR3 has 15 amino acids.

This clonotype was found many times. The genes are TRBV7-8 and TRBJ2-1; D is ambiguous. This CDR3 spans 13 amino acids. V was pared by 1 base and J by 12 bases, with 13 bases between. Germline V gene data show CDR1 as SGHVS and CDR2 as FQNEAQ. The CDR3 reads CASSLGDKSGQFF. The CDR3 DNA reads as TGTGCCAGCAGCTTAGGCGACAAGTCGGGGCAGTTCTTC.

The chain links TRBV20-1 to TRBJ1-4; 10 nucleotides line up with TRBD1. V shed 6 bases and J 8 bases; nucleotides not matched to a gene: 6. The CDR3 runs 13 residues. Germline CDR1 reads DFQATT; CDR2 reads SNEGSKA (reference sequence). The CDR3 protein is CSARQGAVEKLFF. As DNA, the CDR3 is TGCAGTGCGAGACAGGGGGCGGTAGAAAAACTGTTTTTT.

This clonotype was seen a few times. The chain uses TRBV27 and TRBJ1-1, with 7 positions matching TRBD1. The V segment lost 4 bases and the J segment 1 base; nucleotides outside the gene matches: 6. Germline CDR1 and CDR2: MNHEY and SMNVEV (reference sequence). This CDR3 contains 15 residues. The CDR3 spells CASSSPDRKNTEAFF. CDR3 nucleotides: TGTGCCAGCAGTTCGCCGGACAGGAAGAACACTGAAGCTTTCTTT.

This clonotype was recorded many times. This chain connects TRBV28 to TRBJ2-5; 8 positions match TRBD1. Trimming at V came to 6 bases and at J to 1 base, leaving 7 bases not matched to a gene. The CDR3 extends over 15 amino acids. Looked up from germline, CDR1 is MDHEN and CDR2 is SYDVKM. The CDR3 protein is CASSAGQGLQETQYF. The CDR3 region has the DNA TGTGCCAGCAGCGCTGGACAGGGCCTCCAAGAGACCCAGTACTTC.